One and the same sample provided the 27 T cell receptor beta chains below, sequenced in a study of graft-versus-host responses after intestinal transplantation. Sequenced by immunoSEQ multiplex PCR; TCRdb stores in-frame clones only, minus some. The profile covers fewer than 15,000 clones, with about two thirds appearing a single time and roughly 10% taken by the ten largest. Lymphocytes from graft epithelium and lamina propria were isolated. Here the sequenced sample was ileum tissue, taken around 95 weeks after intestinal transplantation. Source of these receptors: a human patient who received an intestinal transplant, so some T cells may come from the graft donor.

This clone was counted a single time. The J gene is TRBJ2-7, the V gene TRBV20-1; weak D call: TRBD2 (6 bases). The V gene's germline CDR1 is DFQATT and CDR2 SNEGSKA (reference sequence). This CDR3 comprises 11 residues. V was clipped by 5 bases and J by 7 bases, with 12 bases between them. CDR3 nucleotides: TGCAGTGCTGGGACTCCCGCAGAGCAGTACTTC. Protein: CSAGTPAEQYF.

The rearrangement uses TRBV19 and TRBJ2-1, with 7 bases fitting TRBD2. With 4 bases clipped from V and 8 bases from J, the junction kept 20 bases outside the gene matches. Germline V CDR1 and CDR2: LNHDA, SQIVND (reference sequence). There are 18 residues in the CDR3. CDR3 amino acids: CASSREPGTIGQTDEQFF. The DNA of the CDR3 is TGTGCCAGTAGTAGAGAACCCGGGACTATTGGCCAAACGGATGAGCAGTTCTTC.

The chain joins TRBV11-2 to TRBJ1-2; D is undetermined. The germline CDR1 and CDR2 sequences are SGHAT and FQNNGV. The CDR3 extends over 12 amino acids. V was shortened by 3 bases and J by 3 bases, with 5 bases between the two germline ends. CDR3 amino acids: CASSLEYYGYTF. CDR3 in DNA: TGTGCCAGCAGCTTGGAGTACTATGGCTACACCTTC.

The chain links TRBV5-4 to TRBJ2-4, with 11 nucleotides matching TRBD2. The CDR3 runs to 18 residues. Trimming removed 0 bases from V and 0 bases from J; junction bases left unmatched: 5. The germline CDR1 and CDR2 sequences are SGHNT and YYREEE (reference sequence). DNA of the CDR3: TGTGCCAGCAGCTTGGATCTAGCGGGGGGTCTAGCCAAAAACATTCAGTACTTC. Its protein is CASSLDLAGGLAKNIQYF.

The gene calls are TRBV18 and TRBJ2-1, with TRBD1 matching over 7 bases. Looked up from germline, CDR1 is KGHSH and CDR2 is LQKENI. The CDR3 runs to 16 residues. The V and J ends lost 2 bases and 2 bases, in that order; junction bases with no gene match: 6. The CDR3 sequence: CASSPSGQLTYNEQFF. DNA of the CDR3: TGTGCCAGCTCACCATCGGGACAGCTAACCTACAATGAGCAGTTCTTC.

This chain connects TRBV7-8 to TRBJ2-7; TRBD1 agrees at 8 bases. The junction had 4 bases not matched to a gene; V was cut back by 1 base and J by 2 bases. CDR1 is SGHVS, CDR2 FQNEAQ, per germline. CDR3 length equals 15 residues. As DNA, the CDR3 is TGTGCCAGCAGCTTAGAGGACAGGGAACCCTACGAGCAGTACTTC. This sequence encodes CASSLEDREPYEQYF.

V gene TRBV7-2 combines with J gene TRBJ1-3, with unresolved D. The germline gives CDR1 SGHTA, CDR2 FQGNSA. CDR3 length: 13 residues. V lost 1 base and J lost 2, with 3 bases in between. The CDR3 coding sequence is TGTGCCAGCAGCTTAGACACTGGAAACACCATATATTTT. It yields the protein CASSLDTGNTIYF. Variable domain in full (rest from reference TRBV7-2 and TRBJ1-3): GAGVSQSPSNKVTEKGKDVELRCDPISGHTALYWYRQSLGQGLEFLIYFQGNSAPDKSGLPSDRFSAERTGGSVSTLTIQRTQQEDSAVYLCASSLDTGNTIYFGEGSWLTVV.

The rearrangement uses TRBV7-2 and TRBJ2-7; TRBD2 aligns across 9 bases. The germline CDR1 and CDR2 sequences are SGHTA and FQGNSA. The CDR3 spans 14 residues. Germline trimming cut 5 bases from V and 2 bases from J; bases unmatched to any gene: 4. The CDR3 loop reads CASSPSGTTYEQYF. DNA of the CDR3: TGTGCCAGCAGCCCTAGCGGGACTACCTACGAGCAGTACTTC.

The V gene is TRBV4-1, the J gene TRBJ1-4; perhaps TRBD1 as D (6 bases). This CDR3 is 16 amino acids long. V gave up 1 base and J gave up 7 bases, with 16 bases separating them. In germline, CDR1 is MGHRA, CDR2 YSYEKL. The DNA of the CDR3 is TGCGCCAGCAGCCAAGCTCGGGCCACAGGGAGTGAAAAACTGTTTTTT. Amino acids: CASSQARATGSEKLFF.

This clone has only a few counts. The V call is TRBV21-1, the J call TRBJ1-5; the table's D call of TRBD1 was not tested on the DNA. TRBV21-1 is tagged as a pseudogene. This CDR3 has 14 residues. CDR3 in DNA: TGTGCCAGCAGCAAAGAGGACAAAAATCAGCCCCAGCATTTT. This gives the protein CASSKEDKNQPQHF.

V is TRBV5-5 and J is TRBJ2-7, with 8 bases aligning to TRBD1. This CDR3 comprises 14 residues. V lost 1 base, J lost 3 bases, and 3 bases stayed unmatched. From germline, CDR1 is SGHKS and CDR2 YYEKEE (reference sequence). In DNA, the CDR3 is TGTGCCAGCAGCTTGTGGACAGGGTACTACGAGCAGTACTTC. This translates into CASSLWTGYYEQYF.

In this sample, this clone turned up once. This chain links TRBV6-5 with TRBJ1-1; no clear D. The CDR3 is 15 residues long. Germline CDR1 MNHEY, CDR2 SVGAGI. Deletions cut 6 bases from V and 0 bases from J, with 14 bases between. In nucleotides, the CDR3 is TGTGCCAGCAGGCTTTCGAGGGAGATGAACACTGAAGCTTTCTTT. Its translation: CASRLSREMNTEAFF.

As DNA, the CDR3 is TGTGCCAGTAGCGCCGGGACAGGAAGCTCCTATAATTCACCCCTCCACTTT. The encoded protein is CASSAGTGSSYNSPLHF. The chain combines TRBV19 with TRBJ1-6; 8 bases match TRBD1. Germline trimming cut 6 bases from V and 0 bases from J; bases unmatched to any gene: 7. This CDR3 has 17 amino acids. Germline CDR1 and CDR2: LNHDA and SQIVND (reference sequence).

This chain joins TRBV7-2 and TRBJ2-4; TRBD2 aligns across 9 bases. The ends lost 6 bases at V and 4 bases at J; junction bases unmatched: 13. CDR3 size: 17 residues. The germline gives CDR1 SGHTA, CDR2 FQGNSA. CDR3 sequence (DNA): TGTGCCAGCAGTCCCGGAGGCGGGGGGGGGCTAAAAAACATTCAGTACTTC. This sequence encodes CASSPGGGGGLKNIQYF.

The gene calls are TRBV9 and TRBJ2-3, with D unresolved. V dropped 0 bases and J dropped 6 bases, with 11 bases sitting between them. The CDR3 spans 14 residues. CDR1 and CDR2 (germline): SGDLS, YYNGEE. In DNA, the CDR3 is TGTGCCAGCAGCGTAGATGCTAGTAAGGATACGCAGTATTTT. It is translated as CASSVDASKDTQYF.

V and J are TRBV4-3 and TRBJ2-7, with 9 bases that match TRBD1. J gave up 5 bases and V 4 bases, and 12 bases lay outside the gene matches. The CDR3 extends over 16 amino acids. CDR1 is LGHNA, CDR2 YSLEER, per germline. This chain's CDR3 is CASSPKSGTGSHEQYF. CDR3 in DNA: TGCGCCAGCAGCCCAAAGTCCGGGACAGGGTCCCACGAGCAGTACTTC.

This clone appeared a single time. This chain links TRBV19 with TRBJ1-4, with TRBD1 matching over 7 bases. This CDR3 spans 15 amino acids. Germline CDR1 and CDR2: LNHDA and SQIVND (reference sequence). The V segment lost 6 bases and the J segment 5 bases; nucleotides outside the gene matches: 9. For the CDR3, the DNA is TGTGCCAGTAGGACACCCGGGACAGTGAATGAAAAACTGTTTTTT. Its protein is CASRTPGTVNEKLFF.

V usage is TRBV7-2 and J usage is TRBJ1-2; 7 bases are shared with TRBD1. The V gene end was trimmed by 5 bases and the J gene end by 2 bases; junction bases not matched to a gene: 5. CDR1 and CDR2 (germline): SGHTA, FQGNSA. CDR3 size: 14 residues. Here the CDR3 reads CASSHDRVNYGYTF. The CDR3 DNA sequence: TGTGCCAGCAGCCACGACAGGGTCAACTATGGCTACACCTTC.

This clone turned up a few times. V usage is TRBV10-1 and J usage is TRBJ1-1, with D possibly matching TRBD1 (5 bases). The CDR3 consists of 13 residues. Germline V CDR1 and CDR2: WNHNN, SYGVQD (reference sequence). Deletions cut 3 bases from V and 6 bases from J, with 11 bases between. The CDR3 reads CASSEAGRAEAFF. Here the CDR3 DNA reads TGCGCCAGCAGTGAAGCAGGGAGGGCTGAAGCTTTCTTT.

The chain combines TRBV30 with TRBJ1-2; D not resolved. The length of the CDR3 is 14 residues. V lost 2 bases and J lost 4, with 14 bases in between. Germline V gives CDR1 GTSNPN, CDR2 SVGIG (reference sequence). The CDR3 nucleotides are TGTGCCTGGAGTACGCAAAACAGAACCTATGGCTACACCTTC. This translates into CAWSTQNRTYGYTF.

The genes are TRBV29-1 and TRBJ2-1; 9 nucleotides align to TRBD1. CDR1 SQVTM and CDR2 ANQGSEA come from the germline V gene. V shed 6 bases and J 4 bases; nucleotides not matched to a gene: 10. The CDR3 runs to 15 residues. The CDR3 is CSVTPGTGSYNEQFF. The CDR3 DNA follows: TGCAGCGTGACCCCCGGGACAGGGTCTTACAATGAGCAGTTCTTC.

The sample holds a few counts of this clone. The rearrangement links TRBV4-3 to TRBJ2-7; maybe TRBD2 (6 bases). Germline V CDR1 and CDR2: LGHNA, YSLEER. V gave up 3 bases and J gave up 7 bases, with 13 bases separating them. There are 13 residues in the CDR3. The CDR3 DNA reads TGCGCCAGCAGCCACGGACGGGGGAGAGAGCAGTACTTC. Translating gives CASSHGRGREQYF.

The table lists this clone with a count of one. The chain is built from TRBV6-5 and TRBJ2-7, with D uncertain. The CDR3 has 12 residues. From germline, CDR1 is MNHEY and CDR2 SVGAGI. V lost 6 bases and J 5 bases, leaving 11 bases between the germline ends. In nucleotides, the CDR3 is TGTGCCAGCAGGACCGGGTTTAACGAGCAGTACTTC. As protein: CASRTGFNEQYF.

Written as DNA, the CDR3 is TGTGCCAGCCGCGGACTAGCGGGGGGCCCCCAAGAGACCCAGTACTTC. Translated: CASRGLAGGPQETQYF. This chain joins TRBV7-2 and TRBJ2-5, with TRBD2 matching 14 bases. Per the germline V gene, CDR1 is SGHTA and CDR2 is FQGNSA. The CDR3 totals 16 residues. Trimming cost V 8 bases and J 1 base; bases outside gene matches: 6.

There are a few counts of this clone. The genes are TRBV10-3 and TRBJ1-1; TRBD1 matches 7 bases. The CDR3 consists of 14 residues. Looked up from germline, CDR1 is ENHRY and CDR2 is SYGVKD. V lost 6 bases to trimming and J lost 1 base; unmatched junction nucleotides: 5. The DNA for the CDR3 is TGTGCCATCAGCGCTAGACAGGGGAACACTGAAGCTTTCTTT. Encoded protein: CAISARQGNTEAFF.

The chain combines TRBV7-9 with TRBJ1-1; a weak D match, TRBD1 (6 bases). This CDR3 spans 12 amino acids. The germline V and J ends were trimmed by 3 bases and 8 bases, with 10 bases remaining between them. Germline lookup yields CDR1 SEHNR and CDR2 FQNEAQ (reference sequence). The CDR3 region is CASSLSTGEAFF. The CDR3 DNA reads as TGTGCCAGCAGCTTGTCGACAGGAGAAGCTTTCTTT.

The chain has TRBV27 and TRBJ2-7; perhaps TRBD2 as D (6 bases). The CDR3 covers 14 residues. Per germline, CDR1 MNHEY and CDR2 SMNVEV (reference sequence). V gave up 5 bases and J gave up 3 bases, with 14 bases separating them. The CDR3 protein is CASSQISGGYEQYF. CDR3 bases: TGTGCCAGCAGTCAAATCTCCGGGGGCTACGAGCAGTACTTC.